Listed below are T cell receptor beta chains from one sample, sequenced in a study of blood T cell repertoires in COVID-19. The method was immunoSEQ multiplex PCR; TCRdb's version includes in-frame clones alone and lacks a portion of them. Among 200,000 to 250,000 clones listed, roughly four fifths were seen once. The source material was PBMCs or T cells enriched from blood (not recorded which). These receptors were taken from a woman aged 45-60 years who had been exposed to COVID-19. The CDR3 runs from the conserved cysteine through the conserved F or W. Each record gives: J gene, clone size, V gene, D gene, CDR3 DNA, CDR3 protein. A D gene is named only where the DNA matches it firmly. Size values are once, few and many counts, or a class for expanded clones, and some rows have none.

j_gene: TRBJ1-5; abundance: -; v_gene: TRBV10-3; d_gene: TRBD1; CDR3nt: TGTGCCATCAGTGAGAACGTGCCCGGGACAGTCAATCAGCCCCAGCATTTT; CDR3aa: CAISENVPGTVNQPQHF
j_gene: TRBJ1-5; abundance: -; v_gene: TRBV4-2; d_gene: -; CDR3nt: TGTGCCAGCAGCCAAGGTTTGGTGGGGCAGGTCACAAAACGTCCCCAGCCCCAGCATTTT; CDR3aa: CASSQGLVGQVTKRPQPQHF
j_gene: TRBJ2-7; abundance: few; v_gene: TRBV6-5; d_gene: -; CDR3nt: TGTGCCAGCTCCTCTGGGGCTACTTCTGATTACGAGCAGTACTTC; CDR3aa: CASSSGATSDYEQYF
j_gene: TRBJ1-2; abundance: -; v_gene: TRBV28; d_gene: TRBD1; CDR3nt: TGTGCCAGCAGTTTATTGGTACAGGGGAATGGCTACACCTTC; CDR3aa: CASSLLVQGNGYTF
j_gene: TRBJ1-3; abundance: -; v_gene: TRBV7-2; d_gene: TRBD1; CDR3nt: TGTGCCAGCAGCCCCCACAGGGGCCTCTCTGGAAACACCATATATTTT; CDR3aa: CASSPHRGLSGNTIYF
j_gene: TRBJ2-1; abundance: -; v_gene: TRBV4-3; d_gene: TRBD2; CDR3nt: TGCGCCAGCAGCCAAGACTCGGGGGGGCTTGGTGAGCAGTTCTTC; CDR3aa: CASSQDSGGLGEQFF
j_gene: TRBJ2-5; abundance: -; v_gene: TRBV18; d_gene: TRBD2; CDR3nt: TGTGCCAGCTCACCGCCGGGGGGGGATCTCTCCCAAGAGACCCAGTACTTC; CDR3aa: CASSPPGGDLSQETQYF
j_gene: TRBJ2-3; abundance: once; v_gene: TRBV6-6; d_gene: -; CDR3nt: TGTGCCAGCAGCAATACAGATACGCAGTATTTT; CDR3aa: CASSNTDTQYF
j_gene: TRBJ1-1; abundance: -; v_gene: TRBV19; d_gene: -; CDR3nt: TGTGCCAGTAGTATCATGAGGGACACTGAAGCTTTCTTT; CDR3aa: CASSIMRDTEAFF
j_gene: TRBJ1-1; abundance: -; v_gene: TRBV3-1/TRBV3-2; d_gene: -; CDR3nt: TGTGCCAGCCAAGGAGGGAGCGAAAGGGCTTTCTTT; CDR3aa: CASQGGSERAFF
j_gene: TRBJ1-2; abundance: -; v_gene: TRBV6-5; d_gene: TRBD1; CDR3nt: TGTGCCAGCAGTTCCCCGACAGGGGGCCAAAACTATGGCTACACCTTC; CDR3aa: CASSSPTGGQNYGYTF
j_gene: TRBJ1-2; abundance: -; v_gene: TRBV5-6; d_gene: -; CDR3nt: TGTGCCAGCAGCCTTCAAATTGAGGGCTACACCTTC; CDR3aa: CASSLQIEGYTF
j_gene: TRBJ1-1; abundance: -; v_gene: TRBV7-9; d_gene: -; CDR3nt: TGTGCCAGCAGCTTAGTGCGGGGATGGAACACTGAAGCTTTCTTT; CDR3aa: CASSLVRGWNTEAFF
j_gene: TRBJ1-1; abundance: -; v_gene: TRBV6-2/TRBV6-3; d_gene: TRBD1; CDR3nt: TGTGCCAGCAGTAAGGACAGGGTGCTAATGAACACTGAAGCTTTCTTT; CDR3aa: CASSKDRVLMNTEAFF
j_gene: TRBJ1-4; abundance: -; v_gene: TRBV5-1; d_gene: TRBD1; CDR3nt: TGCGCCAGCAGCAGAAACCGACAGGGAGCGAATGAAAAACTGTTTTTT; CDR3aa: CASSRNRQGANEKLFF
j_gene: TRBJ1-1; abundance: -; v_gene: TRBV18; d_gene: -; CDR3nt: TGTGCCAGCTCACTGCCGAGAACAGGAAACACTGAAGCTTTCTTT; CDR3aa: CASSLPRTGNTEAFF
j_gene: TRBJ2-3; abundance: -; v_gene: TRBV6-5; d_gene: -; CDR3nt: TGTGCCAGCACCGCGACAGGGAGGAAAGATACGCAGTATTTT; CDR3aa: CASTATGRKDTQYF
j_gene: TRBJ1-1; abundance: -; v_gene: TRBV3-1/TRBV3-2; d_gene: -; CDR3nt: TGTGCCAGCAGTTTTACCTCGGGGGGGCCGAACACTGAAGCTTTCTTT; CDR3aa: CASSFTSGGPNTEAFF
j_gene: TRBJ1-5; abundance: -; v_gene: TRBV11-2; d_gene: -; CDR3nt: TGTGCCAGCAGCTTAGAAGGGGAAAGCAATCAGCCCCAGCATTTT; CDR3aa: CASSLEGESNQPQHF
j_gene: TRBJ2-3; abundance: -; v_gene: TRBV5-1; d_gene: TRBD2; CDR3nt: TGCGCCAGCAGCTTGCGTCAAGCTAGCGGGTACACAGATACGCAGTATTTT; CDR3aa: CASSLRQASGYTDTQYF
j_gene: TRBJ2-6; abundance: few; v_gene: TRBV29-1; d_gene: TRBD2; CDR3nt: TGCAGCGTCCCCGGGGGGGGGCCTGGGGCCAACGTCCTGACTTTC; CDR3aa: CSVPGGGPGANVLTF
j_gene: TRBJ2-4; abundance: -; v_gene: TRBV29-1; d_gene: TRBD1; CDR3nt: TGCAGCGTTGGGGTCGACAGGGGACCACGGTTAGGCACCAAAAACATTCAGTACTTC; CDR3aa: CSVGVDRGPRLGTKNIQYF
j_gene: TRBJ1-4; abundance: -; v_gene: TRBV27; d_gene: TRBD1; CDR3nt: TGTGCCAGCAGTCCACGCCTTACAGGGGGGGTGTATGAAAAACTGTTTTTT; CDR3aa: CASSPRLTGGVYEKLFF
j_gene: TRBJ2-1; abundance: -; v_gene: TRBV5-6; d_gene: -; CDR3nt: TGTGCCAGCAGCTTTGGACCGGAAGGGGTTTACAATGAGCAGTTCTTC; CDR3aa: CASSFGPEGVYNEQFF
j_gene: TRBJ1-4; abundance: -; v_gene: TRBV6-2/TRBV6-3; d_gene: TRBD1; CDR3nt: TGTGCCAGCAGCAAACAGGGGTGGAGTGAAAAACTGTTTTTT; CDR3aa: CASSKQGWSEKLFF
j_gene: TRBJ2-5; abundance: few; v_gene: TRBV2; d_gene: -; CDR3nt: TGTGCCAGCAACGAGGGGGGGCTAGAGACCCAGTACTTC; CDR3aa: CASNEGGLETQYF
j_gene: TRBJ1-1; abundance: -; v_gene: TRBV19; d_gene: TRBD1; CDR3nt: TGTGCCAGTAGTATAGTCACCCTGACAGGGATGAACACTGAAGCTTTCTTT; CDR3aa: CASSIVTLTGMNTEAFF
j_gene: TRBJ1-2; abundance: -; v_gene: TRBV9; d_gene: TRBD1; CDR3nt: TGTGCCAGCAGCGGTGGACAGGGAGGTGGCTACACCTTC; CDR3aa: CASSGGQGGGYTF
j_gene: TRBJ1-6; abundance: once; v_gene: TRBV20-1; d_gene: -; CDR3nt: TGCAGTGCTAGAGTTTATCCACCCCTCCACTTT; CDR3aa: CSARVYPPLHF
j_gene: TRBJ2-3; abundance: -; v_gene: TRBV19; d_gene: -; CDR3nt: TGTGCCAGTAGTAGACAGAAACCTAGCACAGATACGCAGTATTTT; CDR3aa: CASSRQKPSTDTQYF
j_gene: TRBJ2-7; abundance: -; v_gene: TRBV21-1; d_gene: -; CDR3nt: TGTGCCAGCAGCGAAAAGGTGCTAGCGGGGGCAGCAGGGCAGTACTTC; CDR3aa: CASSEKVLAGAAGQYF
j_gene: TRBJ1-1; abundance: once; v_gene: TRBV7-9; d_gene: -; CDR3nt: TGTGCCAGCAGCCCCCAGGACACTGAAGCTTTCTTT; CDR3aa: CASSPQDTEAFF
j_gene: TRBJ1-4; abundance: -; v_gene: TRBV20-1; d_gene: TRBD1; CDR3nt: TGCAGTGCTAGTCCCTTTGACAGGGCTGCAACTAATGAAAAACTGTTTTTT; CDR3aa: CSASPFDRAATNEKLFF
j_gene: TRBJ2-5; abundance: -; v_gene: TRBV24-1; d_gene: TRBD2; CDR3nt: TGTGCCACCAGTGACGCAGGGACTAGACAAGAGACCCAGTACTTC; CDR3aa: CATSDAGTRQETQYF
j_gene: TRBJ2-1; abundance: -; v_gene: TRBV5-1; d_gene: TRBD1; CDR3nt: TGCGCCAGCAGCTTGGAGGGGGCGCAGAAAATCTATGAGCAGTTCTTC; CDR3aa: CASSLEGAQKIYEQFF
j_gene: TRBJ1-2; abundance: -; v_gene: TRBV5-1; d_gene: -; CDR3nt: TGCGCCAGCAGTGTAGTAAGTAACTATGGCTACACCTTC; CDR3aa: CASSVVSNYGYTF
j_gene: TRBJ2-3; abundance: -; v_gene: TRBV11-3; d_gene: -; CDR3nt: TGTGCCAGCAGCACTACCGACACAGATACGCAGTATTTT; CDR3aa: CASSTTDTDTQYF
j_gene: TRBJ1-1; abundance: -; v_gene: TRBV19; d_gene: -; CDR3nt: TGTGCCAGTAGAGACAGTGGCCGGAACACTGAAGCTTTCTTT; CDR3aa: CASRDSGRNTEAFF
j_gene: TRBJ2-3; abundance: -; v_gene: TRBV9; d_gene: TRBD2; CDR3nt: TGTGCCAGCAGCGTAGGTACTAGCGGGGGGATAGATACGCAGTATTTT; CDR3aa: CASSVGTSGGIDTQYF
j_gene: TRBJ1-5; abundance: -; v_gene: TRBV18; d_gene: TRBD1; CDR3nt: TGTGCCAGCGGGACAGTTATGTATCAGCCCCAGCATTTT; CDR3aa: CASGTVMYQPQHF
j_gene: TRBJ1-2; abundance: -; v_gene: TRBV12-3/TRBV12-4; d_gene: -; CDR3nt: TGTGCTATCTATGTTGGTGGCTACACCTTC; CDR3aa: CAIYVGGYTF
j_gene: TRBJ2-1; abundance: -; v_gene: TRBV9; d_gene: TRBD2; CDR3nt: TGTGCCAGCAGCGTAGTAGCCTACCCCCCCCTTCCTAGCGGGGGAACGTATAACGATGAGCAGTTCTTC; CDR3aa: CASSVVAYPPLPSGGTYNDEQFF
j_gene: TRBJ2-1; abundance: -; v_gene: TRBV3-1/TRBV3-2; d_gene: TRBD2; CDR3nt: TGTGCCAGCAGCCGTCCGGGACTAGCGGGGGGGCCGAAGTTCTTC; CDR3aa: CASSRPGLAGGPKFF
j_gene: TRBJ2-7; abundance: once; v_gene: TRBV7-8; d_gene: TRBD1; CDR3nt: TGTGCCAGCAGCCCTACAGGGGAAATCGGCCACGAGCAGTACTTC; CDR3aa: CASSPTGEIGHEQYF